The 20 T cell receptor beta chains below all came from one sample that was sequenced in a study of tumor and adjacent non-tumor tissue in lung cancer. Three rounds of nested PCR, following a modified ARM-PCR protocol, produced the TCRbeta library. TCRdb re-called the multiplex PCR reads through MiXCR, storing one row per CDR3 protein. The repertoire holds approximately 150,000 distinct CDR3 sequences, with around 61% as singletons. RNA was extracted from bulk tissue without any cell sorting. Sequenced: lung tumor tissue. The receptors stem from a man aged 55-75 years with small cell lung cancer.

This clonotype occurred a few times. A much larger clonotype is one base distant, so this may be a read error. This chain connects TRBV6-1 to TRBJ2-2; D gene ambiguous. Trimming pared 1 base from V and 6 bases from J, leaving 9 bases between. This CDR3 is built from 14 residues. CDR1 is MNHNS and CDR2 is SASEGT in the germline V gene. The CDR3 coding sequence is TGTGCCAGCAGTGAAGGGCATGACGCCGGGGAGCTGTTTTTT. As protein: CASSEGHDAGELFF.

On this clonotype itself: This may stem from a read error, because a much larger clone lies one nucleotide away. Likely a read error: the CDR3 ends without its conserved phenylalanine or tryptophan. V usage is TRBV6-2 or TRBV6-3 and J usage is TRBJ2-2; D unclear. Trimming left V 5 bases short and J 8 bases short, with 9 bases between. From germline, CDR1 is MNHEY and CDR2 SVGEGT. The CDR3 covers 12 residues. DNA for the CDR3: TGTGCCAGCAGTCAACCCTGGGGGGAGCTGTTTCTT. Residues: CASSQPWGELFL.

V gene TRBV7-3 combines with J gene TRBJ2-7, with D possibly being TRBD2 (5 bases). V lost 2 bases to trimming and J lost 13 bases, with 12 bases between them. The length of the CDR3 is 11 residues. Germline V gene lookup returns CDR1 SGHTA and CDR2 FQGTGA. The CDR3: CASSLWGVLYV. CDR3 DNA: TGTGCCAGCAGCTTATGGGGAGTTCTCTACGTC.

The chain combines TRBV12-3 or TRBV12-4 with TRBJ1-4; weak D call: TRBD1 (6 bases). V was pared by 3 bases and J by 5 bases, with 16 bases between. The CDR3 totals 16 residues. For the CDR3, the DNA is TGTGCCAGCAGTTTGGTTGCGGGGGGGGGCAATGAAAAACTGTTTTTT. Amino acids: CASSLVAGGGNEKLFF.

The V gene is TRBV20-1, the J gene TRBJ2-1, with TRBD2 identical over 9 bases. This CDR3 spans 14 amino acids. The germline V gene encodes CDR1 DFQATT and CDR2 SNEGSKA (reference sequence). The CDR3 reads CSAGGGLASNEQFF. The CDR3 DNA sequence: TGCAGCGCCGGGGGCGGACTAGCGTCCAATGAGCAGTTCTTC.

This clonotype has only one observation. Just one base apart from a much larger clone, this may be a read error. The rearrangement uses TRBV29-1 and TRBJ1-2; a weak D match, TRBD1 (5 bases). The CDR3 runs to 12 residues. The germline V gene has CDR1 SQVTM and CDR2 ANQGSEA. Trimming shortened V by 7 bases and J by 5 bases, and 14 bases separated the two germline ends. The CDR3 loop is CSADKTAYGYTF. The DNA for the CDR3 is TGCAGCGCCGATAAGACAGCTTATGGCTACACCTTC.

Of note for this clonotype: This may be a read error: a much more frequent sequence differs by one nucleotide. The CDR3 protein is CASSYASYNEQLF. DNA of the CDR3: TGTGCAAGCAGCTACGCGTCCTACAATGAGCAGCTCTTC. V is TRBV5-6 and J is TRBJ2-1; no reliable D call. Per germline, CDR1 SGHDT and CDR2 YYEEEE. This CDR3 has 13 amino acids.

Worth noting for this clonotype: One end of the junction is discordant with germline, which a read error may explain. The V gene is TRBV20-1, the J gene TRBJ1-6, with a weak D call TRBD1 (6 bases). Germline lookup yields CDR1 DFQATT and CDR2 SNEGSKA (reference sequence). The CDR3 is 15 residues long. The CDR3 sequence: CSATIPGHGNSSLCF. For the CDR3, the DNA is TGCAGTGCTACAATCCCGGGACACGGAAATTCATCCCTCTGCTTT.

CDR3 sequence reads: CSVGQTAGHRGTETFF. CDR3 DNA: TGCAGCGTAGGCCAAACGGCAGGCCACAGGGGGACTGAAACATTCTTT. The rearrangement uses TRBV29-1 and TRBJ1-1, with TRBD1 matching 8 bases. Germline V gives CDR1 SQVTM, CDR2 ANQGSEA. There are 16 residues in the CDR3. Losses at the gene ends were 6 bases for V and 14 bases for J; bases not matched to a gene: 26.

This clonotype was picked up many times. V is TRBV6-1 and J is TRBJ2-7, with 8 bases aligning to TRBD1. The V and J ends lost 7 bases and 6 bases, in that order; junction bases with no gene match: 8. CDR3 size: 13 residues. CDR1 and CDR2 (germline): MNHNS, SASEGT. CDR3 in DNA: TGTGCCAGCACGACAGGGGCCTTACGCGAGCAGTACTTC. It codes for CASTTGALREQYF.

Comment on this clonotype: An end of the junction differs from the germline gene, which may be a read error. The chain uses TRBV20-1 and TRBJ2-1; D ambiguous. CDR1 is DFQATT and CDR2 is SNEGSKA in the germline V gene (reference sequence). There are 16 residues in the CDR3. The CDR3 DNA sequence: TGCAGTGCTAGTAAGGATGTAGTGAGCTCCTACAAAGAGCAGTTCTTC. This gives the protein CSASKDVVSSYKEQFF.

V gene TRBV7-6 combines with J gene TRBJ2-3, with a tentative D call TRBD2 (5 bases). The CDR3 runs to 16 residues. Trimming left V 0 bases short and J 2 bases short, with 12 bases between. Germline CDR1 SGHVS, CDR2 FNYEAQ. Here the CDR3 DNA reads TGTGCCAGCAGCTTAGCGGCGGGCAAATCCACAGATACGCAGTATTTT. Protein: CASSLAAGKSTDTQYF.

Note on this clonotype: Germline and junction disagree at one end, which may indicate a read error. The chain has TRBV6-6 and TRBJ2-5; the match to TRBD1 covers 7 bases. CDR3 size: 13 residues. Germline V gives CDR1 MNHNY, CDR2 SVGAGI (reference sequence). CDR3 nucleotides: TGTACCAGCAGTGGGACAGTCCAAGAGACCCAGTACTTC. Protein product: CTSSGTVQETQYF.

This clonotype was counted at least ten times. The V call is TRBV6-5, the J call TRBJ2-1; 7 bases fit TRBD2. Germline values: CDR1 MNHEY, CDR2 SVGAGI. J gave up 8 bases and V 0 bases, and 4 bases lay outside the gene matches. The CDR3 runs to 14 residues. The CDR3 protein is CASSYSGLRDEQFF. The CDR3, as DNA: TGTGCCAGCAGTTACTCGGGACTAAGAGATGAGCAGTTCTTC.

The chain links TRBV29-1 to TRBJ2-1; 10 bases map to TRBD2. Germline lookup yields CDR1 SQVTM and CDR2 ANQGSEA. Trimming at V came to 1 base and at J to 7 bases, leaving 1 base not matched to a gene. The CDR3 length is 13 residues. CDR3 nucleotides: TGCAGCGTTGAAGTTAGCGGGAGGAATGAGCAGTTCTTC. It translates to CSVEVSGRNEQFF.

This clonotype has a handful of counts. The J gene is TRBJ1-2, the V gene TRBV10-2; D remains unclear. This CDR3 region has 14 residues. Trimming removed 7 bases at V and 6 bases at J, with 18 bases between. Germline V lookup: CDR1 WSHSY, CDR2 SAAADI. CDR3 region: CASTQWAVNDGYTF. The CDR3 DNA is TGCGCCAGCACCCAGTGGGCGGTGAATGATGGCTACACCTTC.

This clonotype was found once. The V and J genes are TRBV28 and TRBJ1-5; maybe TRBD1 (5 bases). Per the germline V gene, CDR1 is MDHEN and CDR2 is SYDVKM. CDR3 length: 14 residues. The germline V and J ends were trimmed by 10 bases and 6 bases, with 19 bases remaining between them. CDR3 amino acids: CATRDPMLSQPQHF. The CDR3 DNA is TGTGCCACTAGGGACCCCATGCTGAGTCAGCCCCAGCATTTT.

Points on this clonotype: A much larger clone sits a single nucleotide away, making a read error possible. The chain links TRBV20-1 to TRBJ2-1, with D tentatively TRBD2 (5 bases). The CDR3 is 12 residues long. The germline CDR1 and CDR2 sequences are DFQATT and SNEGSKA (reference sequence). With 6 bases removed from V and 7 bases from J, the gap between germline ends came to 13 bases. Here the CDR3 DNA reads TGCAGTGCCCGACCAGCGGAAAATGAGCAGTTCTTC. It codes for CSARPAENEQFF.

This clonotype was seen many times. For the CDR3, the DNA is TGCAGTGTGATTCAATTTGGCAATGAGCAGTTCTTC. Its protein is CSVIQFGNEQFF. The gene calls are TRBV20-1 and TRBJ2-1; no clear D gene. Germline V gene sequence: CDR1 DFQATT, CDR2 SNEGSKA (reference sequence). CDR3 length: 12 amino acids. The V end lost 7 bases, the J end lost 6 bases, and 13 bases lay between the germline ends.

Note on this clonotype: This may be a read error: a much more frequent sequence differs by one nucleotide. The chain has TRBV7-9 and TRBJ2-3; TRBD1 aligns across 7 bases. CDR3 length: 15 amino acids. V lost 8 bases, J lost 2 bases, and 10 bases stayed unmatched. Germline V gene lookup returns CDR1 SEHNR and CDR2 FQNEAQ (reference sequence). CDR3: CASGTGDRATDTQYF. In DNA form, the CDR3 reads TGTGCCAGCGGTACCGGAGACAGGGCCACAGATACGCAGTATTTT.